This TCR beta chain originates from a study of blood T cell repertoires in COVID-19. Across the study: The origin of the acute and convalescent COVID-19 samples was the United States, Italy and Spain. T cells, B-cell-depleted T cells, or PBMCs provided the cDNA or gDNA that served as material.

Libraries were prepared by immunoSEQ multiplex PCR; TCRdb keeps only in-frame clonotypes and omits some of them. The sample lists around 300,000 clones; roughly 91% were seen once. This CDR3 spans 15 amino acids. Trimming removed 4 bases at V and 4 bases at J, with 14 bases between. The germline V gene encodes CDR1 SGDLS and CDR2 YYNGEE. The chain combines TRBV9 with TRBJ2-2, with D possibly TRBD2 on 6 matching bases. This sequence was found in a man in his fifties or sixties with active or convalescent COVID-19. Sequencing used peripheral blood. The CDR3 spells CASSTRDSFTGELFF. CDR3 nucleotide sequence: TGTGCCAGCAGCACCCGGGACTCCTTCACCGGGGAGCTGTTTTTT. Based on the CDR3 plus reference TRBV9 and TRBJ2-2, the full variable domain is DSGVTQTPKHLITATGQRVTLRCSPRSGDLSVYWYQQSLDQGLQFLIQYYNGEERAKGNILERFSAQQFPDLHSELNLSSLELGDSALYFCASSTRDSFTGELFFGEGSRLTVL.